The sample holds many counts of the clone carrying this T cell receptor beta chain. What it binds is not known. Healthy Caucasians made up all donors. In TCRdb, the 5' RACE reads were re-called with MiXCR into one record per CDR3 protein. The profile shows about 520,000 distinct CDR3 sequences, around 20% of them singletons. The ends lost 2 bases at V and 2 bases at J; junction bases unmatched: 1. CDR3 length: 14 amino acids. CDR1 and CDR2 (germline): SGHTA, FQGNSA. The sample belongs to a study of identical twins. Overall study findings and caveats: The authors noted that invariant MAIT and iNKT cells could partly confound zero-insertion analyses.

A further study also used this sample, focusing on T cells expressing NK-cell markers.

This sequence originates from a woman younger than 35 in good health. This rearrangement joins TRBV7-2 to TRBJ2-7, with 9 bases fitting TRBD1. The source material was CD4+ T cells sorted from blood. CDR3 DNA: TGTGCCAGCAGCTTAAGACAGGGGGCCTACGAGCAGTACTTC. Translation: CASSLRQGAYEQYF.